This TCR beta chain was found in a study of blood T cell repertoires in COVID-19. The assay was immunoSEQ multiplex PCR, and TCRdb's table has in-frame clones only and misses some. The profile shows nearly 90,000 clones, less than 80% of them singletons. The CDR3 is 15 amino acids. Trimming cost V 0 bases and J 3 bases, with 9 bases left between them. Germline CDR1 reads SGHTA; CDR2 reads FQGNSA. Specimen: peripheral blood. The TCR comes from a woman aged 80 or over with acute or convalescent COVID-19. V is TRBV7-2 and J is TRBJ2-1, with D unresolved. CDR3 loop: CASSLAGDFYNEQFF. The CDR3 coding sequence is TGTGCCAGCAGCTTAGCCGGAGACTTCTACAATGAGCAGTTCTTC.